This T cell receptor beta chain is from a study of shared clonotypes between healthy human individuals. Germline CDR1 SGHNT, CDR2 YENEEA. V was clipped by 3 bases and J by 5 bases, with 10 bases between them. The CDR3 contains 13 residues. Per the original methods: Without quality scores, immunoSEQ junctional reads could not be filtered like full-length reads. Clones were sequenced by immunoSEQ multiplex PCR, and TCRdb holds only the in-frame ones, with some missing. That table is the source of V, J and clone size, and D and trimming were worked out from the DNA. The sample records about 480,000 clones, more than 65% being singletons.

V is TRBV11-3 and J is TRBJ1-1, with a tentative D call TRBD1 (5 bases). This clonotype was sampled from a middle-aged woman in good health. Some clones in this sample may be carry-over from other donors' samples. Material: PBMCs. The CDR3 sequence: CASSLGVATEAFF. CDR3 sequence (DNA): TGTGCCAGCAGCTTGGGGGTCGCGACTGAAGCTTTCTTT.